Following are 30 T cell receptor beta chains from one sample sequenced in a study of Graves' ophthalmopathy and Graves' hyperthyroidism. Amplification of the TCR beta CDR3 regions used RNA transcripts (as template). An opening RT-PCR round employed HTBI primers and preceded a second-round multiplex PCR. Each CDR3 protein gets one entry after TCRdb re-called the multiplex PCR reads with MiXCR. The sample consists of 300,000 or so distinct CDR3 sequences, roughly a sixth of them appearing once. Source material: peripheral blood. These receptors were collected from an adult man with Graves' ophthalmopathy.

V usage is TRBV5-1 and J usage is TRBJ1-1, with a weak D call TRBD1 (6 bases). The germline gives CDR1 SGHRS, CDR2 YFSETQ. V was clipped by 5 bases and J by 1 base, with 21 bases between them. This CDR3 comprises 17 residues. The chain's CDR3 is CASRPTYPGTRNTEAFF. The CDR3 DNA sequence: TGCGCCAGCAGACCTACTTATCCCGGGACAAGGAACACTGAAGCTTTCTTT.

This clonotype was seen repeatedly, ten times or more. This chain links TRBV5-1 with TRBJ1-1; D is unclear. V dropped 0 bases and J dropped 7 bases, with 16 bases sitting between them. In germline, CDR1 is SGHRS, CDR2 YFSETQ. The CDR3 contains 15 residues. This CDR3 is CASSLVGGPSGEAFF. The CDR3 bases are TGCGCCAGCAGCTTGGTAGGTGGGCCCTCGGGTGAAGCTTTCTTT.

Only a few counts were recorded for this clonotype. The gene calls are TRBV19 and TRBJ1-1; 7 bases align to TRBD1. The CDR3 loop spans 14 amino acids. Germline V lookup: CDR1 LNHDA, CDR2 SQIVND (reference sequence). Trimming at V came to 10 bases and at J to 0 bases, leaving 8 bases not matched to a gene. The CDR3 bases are TGTGCCACACAGAGGGACAGACTGAACACTGAAGCTTTCTTT. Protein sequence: CATQRDRLNTEAFF.

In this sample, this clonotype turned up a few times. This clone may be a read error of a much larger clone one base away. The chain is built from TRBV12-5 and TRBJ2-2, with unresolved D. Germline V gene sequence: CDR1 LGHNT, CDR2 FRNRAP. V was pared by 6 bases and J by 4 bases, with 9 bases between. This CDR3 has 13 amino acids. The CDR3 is CASGNTSTGELFF. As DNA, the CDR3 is TGTGCTAGTGGAAACACGAGCACCGGGGAGCTGTTTTTT.

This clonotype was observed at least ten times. The CDR3 bases are TGTGCCAGCAGCTTTACTACTAGGGGCTACGAGCAGTACTTC. Its protein product is CASSFTTRGYEQYF. The chain couples TRBV11-2 to TRBJ2-7; D tentatively fits TRBD1 or TRBD2 (5 bases each). V was shortened by 3 bases and J by 3 bases, with 12 bases between the two germline ends. Germline V lookup: CDR1 SGHAT, CDR2 FQNNGV. The CDR3 consists of 14 residues.

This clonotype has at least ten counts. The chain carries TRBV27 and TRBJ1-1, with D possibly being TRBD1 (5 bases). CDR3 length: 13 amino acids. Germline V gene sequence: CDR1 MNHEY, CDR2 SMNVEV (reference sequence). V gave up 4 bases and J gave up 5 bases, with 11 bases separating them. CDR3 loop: CASSWGVGTEAFF. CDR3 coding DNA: TGTGCCAGCAGTTGGGGGGTGGGGACTGAAGCTTTCTTT.

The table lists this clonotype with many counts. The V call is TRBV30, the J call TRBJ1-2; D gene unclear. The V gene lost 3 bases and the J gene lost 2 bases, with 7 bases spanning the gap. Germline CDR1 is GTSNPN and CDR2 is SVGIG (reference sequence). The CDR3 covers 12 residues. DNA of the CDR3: TGTGCCTGGAGCTACACAAACTATGGCTACACCTTC. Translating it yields CAWSYTNYGYTF.

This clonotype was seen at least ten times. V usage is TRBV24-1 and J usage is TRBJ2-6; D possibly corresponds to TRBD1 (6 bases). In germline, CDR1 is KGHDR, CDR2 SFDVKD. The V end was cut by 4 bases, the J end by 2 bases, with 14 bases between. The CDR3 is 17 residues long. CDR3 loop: CATSETTGNAGANVLTF. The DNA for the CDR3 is TGTGCCACCAGTGAGACTACAGGGAACGCTGGGGCCAACGTCCTGACTTTC.

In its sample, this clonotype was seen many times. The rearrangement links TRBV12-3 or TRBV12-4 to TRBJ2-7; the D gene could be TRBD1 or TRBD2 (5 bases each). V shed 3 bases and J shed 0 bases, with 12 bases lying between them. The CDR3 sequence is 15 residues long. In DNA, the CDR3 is TGTGCCAGCAGTTTGTGGGACCGCTTCTCCTACGAGCAGTACTTC. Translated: CASSLWDRFSYEQYF.

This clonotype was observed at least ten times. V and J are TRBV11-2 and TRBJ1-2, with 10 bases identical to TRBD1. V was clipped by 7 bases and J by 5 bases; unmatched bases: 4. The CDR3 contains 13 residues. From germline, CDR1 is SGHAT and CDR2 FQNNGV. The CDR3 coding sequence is TGTGCCAGCACCGCGGACAGGGGGTATGGCTACACCTTC. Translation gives CASTADRGYGYTF.

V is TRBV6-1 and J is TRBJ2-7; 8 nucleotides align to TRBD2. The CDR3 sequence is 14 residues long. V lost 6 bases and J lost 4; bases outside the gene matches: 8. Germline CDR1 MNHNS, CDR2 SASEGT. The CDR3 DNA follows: TGTGCCAGCAGCCTCGGACTAGCTGAGTACGAGCAGTACTTC. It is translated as CASSLGLAEYEQYF.

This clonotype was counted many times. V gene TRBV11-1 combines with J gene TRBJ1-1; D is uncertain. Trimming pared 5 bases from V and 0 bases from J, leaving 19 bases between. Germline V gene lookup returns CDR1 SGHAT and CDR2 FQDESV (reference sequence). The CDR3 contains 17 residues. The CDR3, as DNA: TGTGCCAGCAGCCAACAGAACAGCCAAACAATGAACACTGAAGCTTTCTTT. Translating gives CASSQQNSQTMNTEAFF.

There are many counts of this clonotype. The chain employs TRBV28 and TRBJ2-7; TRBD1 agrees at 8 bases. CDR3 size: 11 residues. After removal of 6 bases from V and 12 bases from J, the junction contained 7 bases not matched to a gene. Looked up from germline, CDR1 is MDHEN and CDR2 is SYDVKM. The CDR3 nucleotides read TGTGCCAGCAGGCAAGACAGGGGTCTGTACTTC. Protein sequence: CASRQDRGLYF.

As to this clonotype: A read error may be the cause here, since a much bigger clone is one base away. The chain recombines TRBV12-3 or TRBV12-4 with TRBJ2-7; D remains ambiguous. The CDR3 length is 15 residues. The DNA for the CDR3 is TGTGTCAGCAGTTTTGGCCCCATGAGCTCCTACGAGCAGTACTTC. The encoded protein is CVSSFGPMSSYEQYF.

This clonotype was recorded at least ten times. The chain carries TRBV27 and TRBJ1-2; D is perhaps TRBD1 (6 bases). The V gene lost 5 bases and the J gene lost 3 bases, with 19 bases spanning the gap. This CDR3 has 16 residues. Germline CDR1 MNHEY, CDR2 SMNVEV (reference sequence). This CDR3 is CASSPGGGQIHYGYTF. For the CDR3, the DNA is TGTGCCAGCAGTCCCGGGGGGGGCCAAATTCACTATGGCTACACCTTC.

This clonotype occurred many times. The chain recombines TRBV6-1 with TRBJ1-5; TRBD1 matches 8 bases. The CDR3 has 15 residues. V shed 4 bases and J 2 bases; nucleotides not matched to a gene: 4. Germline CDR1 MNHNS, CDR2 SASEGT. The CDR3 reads CASSGTTGGNQPQHF. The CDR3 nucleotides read TGTGCCAGCAGTGGAACGACAGGGGGCAATCAGCCCCAGCATTTT.

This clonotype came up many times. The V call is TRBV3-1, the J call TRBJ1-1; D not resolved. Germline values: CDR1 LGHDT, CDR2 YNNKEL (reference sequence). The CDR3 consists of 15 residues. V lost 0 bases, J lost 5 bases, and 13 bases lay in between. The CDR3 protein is CASSQDLRQRTEAFF. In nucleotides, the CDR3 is TGTGCCAGCAGCCAAGATCTGAGGCAGCGGACTGAAGCTTTCTTT.

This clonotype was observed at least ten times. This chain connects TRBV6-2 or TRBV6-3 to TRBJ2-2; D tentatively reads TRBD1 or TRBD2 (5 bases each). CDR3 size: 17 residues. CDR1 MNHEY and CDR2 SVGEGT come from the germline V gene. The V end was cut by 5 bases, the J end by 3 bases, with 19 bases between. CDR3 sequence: CASSHLLGVKDTGELFF. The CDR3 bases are TGTGCCAGCAGTCACCTCCTGGGGGTTAAAGACACCGGGGAGCTGTTTTTT.

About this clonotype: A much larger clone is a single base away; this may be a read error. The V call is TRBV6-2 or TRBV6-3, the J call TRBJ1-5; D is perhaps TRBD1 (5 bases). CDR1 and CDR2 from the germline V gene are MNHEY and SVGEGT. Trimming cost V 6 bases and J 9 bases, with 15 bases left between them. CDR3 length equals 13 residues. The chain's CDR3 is CASSRGLGRPQHF. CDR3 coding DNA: TGTGCCAGCAGCCGAGGACTGGGGCGGCCCCAGCATTTT.

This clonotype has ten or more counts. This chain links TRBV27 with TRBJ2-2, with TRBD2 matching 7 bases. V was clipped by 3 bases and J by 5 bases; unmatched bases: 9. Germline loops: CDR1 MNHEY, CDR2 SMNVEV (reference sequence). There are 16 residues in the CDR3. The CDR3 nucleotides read TGTGCCAGCAGTTTCTCCGGGGGGAGTGGGACCGGGGAGCTGTTTTTT. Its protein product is CASSFSGGSGTGELFF.

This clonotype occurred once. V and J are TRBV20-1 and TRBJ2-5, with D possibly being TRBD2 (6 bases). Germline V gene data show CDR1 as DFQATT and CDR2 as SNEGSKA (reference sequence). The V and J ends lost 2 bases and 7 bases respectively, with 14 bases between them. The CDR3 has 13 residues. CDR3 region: CSARMTRRGTQYF. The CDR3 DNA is TGCAGTGCTAGAATGACTAGACGGGGGACCCAGTACTTC.

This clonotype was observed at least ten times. CDR3 nucleotide sequence: TGTGCCAGCAGCTTTTTTACAGGGGGCCTTCCCTACGAGCAGTACTTC. Translating gives CASSFFTGGLPYEQYF. The V call is TRBV11-1, the J call TRBJ2-7; 9 bases fit TRBD1. CDR1 SGHAT and CDR2 FQDESV come from the germline V gene (reference sequence). This CDR3 region has 16 residues. Trimming at V came to 3 bases and at J to 2 bases, leaving 8 bases not matched to a gene.

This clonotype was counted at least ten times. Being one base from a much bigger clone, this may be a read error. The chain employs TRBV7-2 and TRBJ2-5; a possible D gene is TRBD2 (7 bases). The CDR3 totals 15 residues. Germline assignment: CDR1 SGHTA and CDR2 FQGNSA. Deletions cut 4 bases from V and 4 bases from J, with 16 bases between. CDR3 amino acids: CASSSRGGPGETQYF. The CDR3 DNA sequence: TGTGCCAGCAGCTCAAGGGGGGGGCCGGGAGAGACCCAGTACTTC.

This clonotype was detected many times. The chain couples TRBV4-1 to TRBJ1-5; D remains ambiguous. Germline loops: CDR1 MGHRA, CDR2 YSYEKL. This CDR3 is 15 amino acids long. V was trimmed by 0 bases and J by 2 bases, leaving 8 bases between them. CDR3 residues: CASSQDFSGNQPQHF. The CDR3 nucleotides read TGCGCCAGCAGCCAAGATTTCAGTGGCAATCAGCCCCAGCATTTT.

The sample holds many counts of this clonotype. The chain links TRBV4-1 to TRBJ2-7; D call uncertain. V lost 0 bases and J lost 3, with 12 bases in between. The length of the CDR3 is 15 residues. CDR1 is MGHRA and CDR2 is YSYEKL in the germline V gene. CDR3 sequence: CASSQEATTHYEQYF. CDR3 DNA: TGCGCCAGCAGCCAAGAAGCTACGACCCACTACGAGCAGTACTTC.

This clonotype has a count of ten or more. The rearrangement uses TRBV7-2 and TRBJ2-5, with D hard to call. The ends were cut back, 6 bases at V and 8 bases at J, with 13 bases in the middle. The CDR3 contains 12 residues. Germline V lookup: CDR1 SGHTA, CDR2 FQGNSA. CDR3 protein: CASSQDDGTQYF. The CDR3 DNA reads TGTGCCAGCAGTCAAGACGATGGTACCCAGTACTTC.

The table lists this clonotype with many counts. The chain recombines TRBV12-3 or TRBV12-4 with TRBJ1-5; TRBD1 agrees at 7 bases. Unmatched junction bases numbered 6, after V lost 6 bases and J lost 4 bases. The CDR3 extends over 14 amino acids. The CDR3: CASSPDRTNQPQHF. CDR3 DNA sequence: TGTGCCAGCAGCCCGGACAGGACAAATCAGCCCCAGCATTTT.

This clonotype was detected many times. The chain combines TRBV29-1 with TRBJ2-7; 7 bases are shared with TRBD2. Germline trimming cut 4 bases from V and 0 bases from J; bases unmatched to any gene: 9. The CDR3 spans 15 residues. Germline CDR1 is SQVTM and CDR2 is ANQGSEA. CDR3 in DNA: TGCAGCGTTGCCTTCTCTAGCGGAAGCTCCTACGAGCAGTACTTC. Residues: CSVAFSSGSSYEQYF.

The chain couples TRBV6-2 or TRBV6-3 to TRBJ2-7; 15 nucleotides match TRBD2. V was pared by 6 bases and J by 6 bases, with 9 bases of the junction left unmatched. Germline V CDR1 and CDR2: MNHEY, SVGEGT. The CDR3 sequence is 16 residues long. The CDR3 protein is CASSSPGTSGRIEQYF. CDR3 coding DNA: TGTGCCAGCAGCTCTCCAGGGACTAGCGGGAGGATCGAGCAGTACTTC.

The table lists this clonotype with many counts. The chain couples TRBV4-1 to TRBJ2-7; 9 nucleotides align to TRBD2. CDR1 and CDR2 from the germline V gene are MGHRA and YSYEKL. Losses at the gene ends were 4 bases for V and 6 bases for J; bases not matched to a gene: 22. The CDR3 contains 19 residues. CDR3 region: CASSREEAGAPSGKSEQYF. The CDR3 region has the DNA TGCGCCAGCAGCCGGGAGGAGGCAGGCGCTCCTAGCGGGAAGTCCGAGCAGTACTTC.